These T cell receptor beta chains were read from a single sample in a study of CD8+ T cells in alopecia areata. TCRdb's copy holds only in-frame clones and misses some; the assay was immunoSEQ multiplex PCR. The repertoire consists of around 200,000 clones, with about three fifths occurring once and the leading ten covering 0.65% to 0.7%. The sequencing used CD4+ T cells sorted from blood, collected at week 4, from a patient treated with tofacitinib. The receptors stem from a human donor with alopecia areata. Each CDR3 is given with its conserved first and last residue. The order of the fields is CDR3 DNA, CDR3 protein, V gene, D gene, CDR3 length, clone size, J gene. D genes are given only for firm matches. A row's size may be missing; if present it is once, few, many or a size class.

TGCAGCGTTGCCAGGGATCACACTGAAGCTTTCTTT CSVARDHTEAFF TRBV29-1 NA 12 NA TRBJ1-1
TGTGCCACCAGCAGAGGGACTAGCGGGGGCACAGATACGCAGTATTTT CATSRGTSGGTDTQYF TRBV15 TRBD2 16 NA TRBJ2-3
TGTGCCAGCAGTTCCTTTGGCCGCTCTGGAAACACCATATATTTT CASSSFGRSGNTIYF TRBV28 NA 15 many TRBJ1-3
TGTGCCTGGAGTGTTCAGGGGAGCAATCAGCCCCAGCATTTT CAWSVQGSNQPQHF TRBV30 NA 14 NA TRBJ1-5
TGTGCCTGGAGAGGACAGATCAATCAGCCCCAGCATTTT CAWRGQINQPQHF TRBV30 NA 13 NA TRBJ1-5
TGCGCCAGCAGCTTACAACAGAGCTCCTACGAGCAGTACTTC CASSLQQSSYEQYF TRBV5-1 NA 14 NA TRBJ2-7
TGCAGTGCGAGACCTGGACTAGCGTATCTGTTC CSARPGLAYLF TRBV20-1 TRBD2 11 NA TRBJ2-7
TGTGCCAGCAGCGTTGCCCCCGCGGCTAATGAAAAACTGTTTTTT CASSVAPAANEKLFF TRBV9 NA 15 NA TRBJ1-4
TGCAGCGCCCACGGGAGCACCACAGATACGCAGTATTTT CSAHGSTTDTQYF TRBV29-1 NA 13 few TRBJ2-3
TGTGCCAGCAGCTTAGGGGAGCACAATGAGCAGTTCTTC CASSLGEHNEQFF TRBV7-2 NA 13 NA TRBJ2-1
TGTGCCTGGGACACGCGCTACGAGCAGTACTTC CAWDTRYEQYF TRBV30 NA 11 once TRBJ2-7
TGTGTTTTTACGAAGGAAGCTTTCTTT CVFTKEAFF TRBV9 NA 9 NA TRBJ1-1
TGTGCCAGCAGCTTCGGGACAGACTTCTCCTACGAGCAGTACTTC CASSFGTDFSYEQYF TRBV7-9 TRBD1 15 NA TRBJ2-7
TGCAGCGTTGGGACCACAAGAACTAACACCGGGGAGCTGTTTTTT CSVGTTRTNTGELFF TRBV29-1 NA 15 NA TRBJ2-2
TGTGCCAGCAGTAACAAAGCCCAGGGTACAACCATTAACGAGCAGTACTTC CASSNKAQGTTINEQYF TRBV28 NA 17 NA TRBJ2-7
TGCGCCAGCAGCTTGTTCGATGAGCAGTTCTTC CASSLFDEQFF TRBV5-1 NA 11 few TRBJ2-1
TGTGCCAGCAGTTTCGCCCCGGGACAGGGCAGCTACACCTTC CASSFAPGQGSYTF TRBV28 TRBD1 14 NA TRBJ1-2
TGTGCCAGCAGCCTCCGGGACCTCCGGACTGAAGCTTTCTTT CASSLRDLRTEAFF TRBV7-2 NA 14 NA TRBJ1-1
TGTGCCAGCAGTTTTTTAGCGGGCCCAAACACCGGGGAGCTGTTTTTT CASSFLAGPNTGELFF TRBV27 TRBD2 16 NA TRBJ2-2
TGCGCCAGCAGTCAACATGTCGGTTGTGTCGGGACTAGCGACGATAGCTCCTACAATGAGCAGTTCTTC CASSQHVGCVGTSDDSSYNEQFF TRBV23-1 TRBD2 23 NA TRBJ2-1
TGTGCCAGCAGCTTGACCTACACAGATACGCAGTATTTT CASSLTYTDTQYF TRBV7-3 NA 13 NA TRBJ2-3
TGCACTTCGGACGGGAACACTGAAGCTTTCTTT CTSDGNTEAFF TRBV20-1 NA 11 NA TRBJ1-1
TGCGCCAGCAGCCAAGGGTTTAGCGGGAGGGCCGACACCGGGGAGCTGTTTTTT CASSQGFSGRADTGELFF TRBV4-3 TRBD2 18 few TRBJ2-2
TGTGCCAGCAGGAGACAGGGGAACTATGGCTACACCTTC CASRRQGNYGYTF TRBV6-1 TRBD1 13 NA TRBJ1-2
TGTGCCAGCAGCTTAACGGCAACAGATACGCAGTATTTT CASSLTATDTQYF TRBV7-9 NA 13 NA TRBJ2-3
TGTGCCTGGAGTGTCCGGCTAGCGGGAGGGGGGAATACGCAGTATTTT CAWSVRLAGGGNTQYF TRBV30 TRBD2 16 NA TRBJ2-3
TGCAGCGTTGGACAGAACTATGGCTACACCTTC CSVGQNYGYTF TRBV29-1 NA 11 once TRBJ1-2
TGCAGCTATCGCCTCGGGACAGGGGTACAGCCCCAGCATTTT CSYRLGTGVQPQHF TRBV29-1 TRBD1 14 few TRBJ1-5
TGTGCCATCAGTGAGGGTCCCAATCAGCCCCAGCATTTT CAISEGPNQPQHF TRBV10-3 NA 13 medium-sized TRBJ1-5
TGTGCCAGCAGCCGTACGACACCGAACTATGGCTACACCTTC CASSRTTPNYGYTF TRBV7-9 NA 14 NA TRBJ1-2